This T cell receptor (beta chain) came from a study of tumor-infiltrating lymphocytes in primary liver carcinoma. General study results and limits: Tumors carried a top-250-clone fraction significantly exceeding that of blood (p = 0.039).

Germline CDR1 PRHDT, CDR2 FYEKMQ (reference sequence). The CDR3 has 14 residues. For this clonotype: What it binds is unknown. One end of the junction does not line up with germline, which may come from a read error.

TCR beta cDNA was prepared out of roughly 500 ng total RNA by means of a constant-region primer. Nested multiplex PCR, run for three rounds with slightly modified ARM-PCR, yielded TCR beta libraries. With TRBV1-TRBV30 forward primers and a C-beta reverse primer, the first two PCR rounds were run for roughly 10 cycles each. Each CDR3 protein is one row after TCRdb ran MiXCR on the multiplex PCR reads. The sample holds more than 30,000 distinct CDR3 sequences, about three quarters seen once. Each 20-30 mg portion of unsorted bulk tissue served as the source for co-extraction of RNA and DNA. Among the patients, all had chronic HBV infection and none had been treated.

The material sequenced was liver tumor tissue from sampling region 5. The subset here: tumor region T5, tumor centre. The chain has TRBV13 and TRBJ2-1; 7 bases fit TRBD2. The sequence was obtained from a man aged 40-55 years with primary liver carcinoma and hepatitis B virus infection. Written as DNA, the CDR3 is TGTGCGGGCTCGGCGGGAGACTCCTACAATGGGCAGTTCTTC. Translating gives CAGSAGDSYNGQFF.